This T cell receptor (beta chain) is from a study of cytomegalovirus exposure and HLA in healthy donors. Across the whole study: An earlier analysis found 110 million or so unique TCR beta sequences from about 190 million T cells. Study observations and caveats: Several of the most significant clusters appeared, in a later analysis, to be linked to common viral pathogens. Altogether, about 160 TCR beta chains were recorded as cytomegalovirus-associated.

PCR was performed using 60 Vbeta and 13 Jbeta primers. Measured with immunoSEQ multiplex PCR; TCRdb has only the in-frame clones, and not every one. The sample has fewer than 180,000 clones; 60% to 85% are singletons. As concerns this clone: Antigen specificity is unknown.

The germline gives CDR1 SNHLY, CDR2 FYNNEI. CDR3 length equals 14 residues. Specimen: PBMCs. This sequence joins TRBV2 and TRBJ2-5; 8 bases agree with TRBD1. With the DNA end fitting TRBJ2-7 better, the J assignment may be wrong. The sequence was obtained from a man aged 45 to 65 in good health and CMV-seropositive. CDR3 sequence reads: CASSEQGAWYEQYF. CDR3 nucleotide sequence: TGTGCCAGCAGTGAACAGGGGGCTTGGTACGAGCAGTACTTC.